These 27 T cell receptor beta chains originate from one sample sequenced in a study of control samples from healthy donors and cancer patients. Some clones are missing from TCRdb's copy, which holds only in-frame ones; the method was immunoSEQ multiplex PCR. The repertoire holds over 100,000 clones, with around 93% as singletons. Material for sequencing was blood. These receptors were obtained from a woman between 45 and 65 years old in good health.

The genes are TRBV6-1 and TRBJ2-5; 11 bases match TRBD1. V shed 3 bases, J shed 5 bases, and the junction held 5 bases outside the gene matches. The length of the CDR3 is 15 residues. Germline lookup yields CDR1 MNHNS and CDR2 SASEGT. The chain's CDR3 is CASSEDRGRGETQYF. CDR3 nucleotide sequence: TGTGCCAGCAGTGAGGACAGGGGGCGGGGGGAGACCCAGTACTTC.

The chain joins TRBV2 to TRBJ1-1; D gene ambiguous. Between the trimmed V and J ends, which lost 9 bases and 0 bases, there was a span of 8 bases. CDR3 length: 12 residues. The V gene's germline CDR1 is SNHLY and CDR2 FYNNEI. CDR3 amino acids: CASTEVNTEAFF. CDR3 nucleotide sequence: TGTGCCAGTACGGAAGTGAACACTGAAGCTTTCTTT. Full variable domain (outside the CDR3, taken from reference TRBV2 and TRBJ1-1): EPEVTQTPSHQVTQMGQEVILRCVPISNHLYFYWYRQILGQKVEFLVSFYNNEISEKSEIFDDQFSVERPDGSNFTLKIRSTKLEDSAMYFCASTEVNTEAFFGQGTRLTVV.

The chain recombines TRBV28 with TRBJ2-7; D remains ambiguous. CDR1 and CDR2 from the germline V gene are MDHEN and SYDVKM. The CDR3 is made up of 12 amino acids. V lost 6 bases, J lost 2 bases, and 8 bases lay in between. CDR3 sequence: CASRDGPYEQYF. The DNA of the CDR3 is TGTGCCAGCAGAGACGGCCCCTACGAGCAGTACTTC. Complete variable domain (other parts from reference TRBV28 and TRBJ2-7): DVKVTQSSRYLVKRTGEKVFLECVQDMDHENMFWYRQDPGLGLRLIYFSYDVKMKEKGDIPEGYSVSREKKERFSLILESASTNQTSMYLCASRDGPYEQYFGPGTRLTVT.

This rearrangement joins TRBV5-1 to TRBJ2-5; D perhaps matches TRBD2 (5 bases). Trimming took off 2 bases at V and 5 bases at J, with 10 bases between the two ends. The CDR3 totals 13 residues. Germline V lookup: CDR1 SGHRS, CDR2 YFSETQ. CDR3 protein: CASSFEGAETQYF. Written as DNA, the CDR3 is TGCGCCAGCAGCTTCGAGGGCGCGGAGACCCAGTACTTC.

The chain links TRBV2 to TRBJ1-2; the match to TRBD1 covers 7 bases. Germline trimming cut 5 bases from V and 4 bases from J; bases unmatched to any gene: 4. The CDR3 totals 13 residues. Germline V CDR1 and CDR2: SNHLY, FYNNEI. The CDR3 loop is CASSRGQGYGYTF. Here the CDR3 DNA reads TGTGCCAGCAGTAGGGGGCAGGGCTATGGCTACACCTTC.

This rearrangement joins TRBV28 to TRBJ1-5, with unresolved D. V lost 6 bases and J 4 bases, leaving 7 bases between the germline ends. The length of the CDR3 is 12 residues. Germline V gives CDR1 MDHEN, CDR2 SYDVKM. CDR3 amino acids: CASSWDNQPQHF. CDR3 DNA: TGTGCCAGCAGCTGGGATAATCAGCCCCAGCATTTT. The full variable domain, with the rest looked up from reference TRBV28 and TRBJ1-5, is DVKVTQSSRYLVKRTGEKVFLECVQDMDHENMFWYRQDPGLGLRLIYFSYDVKMKEKGDIPEGYSVSREKKERFSLILESASTNQTSMYLCASSWDNQPQHFGDGTRLSIL.

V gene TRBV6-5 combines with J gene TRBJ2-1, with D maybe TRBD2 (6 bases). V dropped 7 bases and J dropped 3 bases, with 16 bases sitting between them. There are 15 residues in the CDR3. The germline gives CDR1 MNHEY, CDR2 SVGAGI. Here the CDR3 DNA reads TGTGCCAGCACCTCGGGGGACGGAGGCTACAATGAGCAGTTCTTC. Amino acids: CASTSGDGGYNEQFF.

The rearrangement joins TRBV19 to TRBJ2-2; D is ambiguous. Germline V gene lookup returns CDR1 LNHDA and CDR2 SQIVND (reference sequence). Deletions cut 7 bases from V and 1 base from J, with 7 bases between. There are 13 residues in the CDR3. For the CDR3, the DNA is TGTGCCAGTACCTCGAGGAACACCGGGGAGCTGTTTTTT. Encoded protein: CASTSRNTGELFF.

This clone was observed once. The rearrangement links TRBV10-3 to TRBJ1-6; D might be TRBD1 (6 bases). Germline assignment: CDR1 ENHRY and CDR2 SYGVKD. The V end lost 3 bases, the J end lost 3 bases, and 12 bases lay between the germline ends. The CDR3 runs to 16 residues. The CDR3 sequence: CAISEDGGVYNSPLHF. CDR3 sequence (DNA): TGTGCCATCAGTGAAGATGGGGGCGTCTATAATTCACCCCTCCACTTT.

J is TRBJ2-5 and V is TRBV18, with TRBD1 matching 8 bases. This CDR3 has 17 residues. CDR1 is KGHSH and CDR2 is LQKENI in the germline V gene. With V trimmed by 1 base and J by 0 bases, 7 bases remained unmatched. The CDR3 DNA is TGTGCCAGCTCACCACGCCGGGACAGGAGTTACCAAGAGACCCAGTACTTC. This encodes CASSPRRDRSYQETQYF. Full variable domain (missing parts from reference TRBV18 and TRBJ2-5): NAGVMQNPRHLVRRRGQEARLRCSPMKGHSHVYWYRQLPEEGLKFMVYLQKENIIDESGMPKERFSAEFPKEGPSILRIQQVVRGDSAAYFCASSPRRDRSYQETQYFGPGTRLLVL.

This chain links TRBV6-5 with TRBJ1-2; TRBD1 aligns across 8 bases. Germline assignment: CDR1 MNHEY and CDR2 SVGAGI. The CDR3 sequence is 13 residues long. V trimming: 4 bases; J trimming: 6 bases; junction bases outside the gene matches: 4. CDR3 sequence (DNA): TGTGCCAGCAGTTTCGGACAGGGTCATGGCTACACCTTC. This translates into CASSFGQGHGYTF.

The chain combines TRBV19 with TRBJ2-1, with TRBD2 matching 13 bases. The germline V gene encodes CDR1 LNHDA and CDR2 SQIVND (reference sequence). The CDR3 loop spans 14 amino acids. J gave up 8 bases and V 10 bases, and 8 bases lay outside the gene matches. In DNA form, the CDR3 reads TGTGCCACCACCGGACTAGCGGGAGTGTATGAGCAGTTCTTC. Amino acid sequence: CATTGLAGVYEQFF.

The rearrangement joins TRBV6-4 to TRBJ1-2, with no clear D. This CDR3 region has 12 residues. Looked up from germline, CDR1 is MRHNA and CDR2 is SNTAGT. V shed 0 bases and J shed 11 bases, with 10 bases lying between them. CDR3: CASSDSGYGYTF. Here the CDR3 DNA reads TGTGCCAGCAGTGACTCTGGATACGGTTACACCTTC.

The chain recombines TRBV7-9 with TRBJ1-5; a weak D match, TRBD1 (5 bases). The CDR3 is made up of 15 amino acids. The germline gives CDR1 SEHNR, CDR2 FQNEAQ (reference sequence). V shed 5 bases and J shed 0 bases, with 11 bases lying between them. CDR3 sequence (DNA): TGTGCCAGCAGCCTTGGACATTCTAGCAATCAGCCCCAGCATTTT. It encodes CASSLGHSSNQPQHF.

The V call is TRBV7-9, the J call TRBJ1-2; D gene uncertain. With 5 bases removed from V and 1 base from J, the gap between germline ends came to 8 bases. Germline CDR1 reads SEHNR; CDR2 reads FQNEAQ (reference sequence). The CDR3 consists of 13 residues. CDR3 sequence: CASSLLSNYGYTF. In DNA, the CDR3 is TGTGCCAGCAGCCTACTCAGTAACTATGGCTACACCTTC.

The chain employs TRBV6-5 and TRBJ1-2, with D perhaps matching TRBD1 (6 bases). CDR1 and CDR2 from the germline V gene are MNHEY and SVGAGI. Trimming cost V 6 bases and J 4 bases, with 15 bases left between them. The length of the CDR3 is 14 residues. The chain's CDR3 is CASRNRVEGYGYTF. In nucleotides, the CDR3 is TGTGCCAGCAGGAACAGGGTCGAGGGCTATGGCTACACCTTC.

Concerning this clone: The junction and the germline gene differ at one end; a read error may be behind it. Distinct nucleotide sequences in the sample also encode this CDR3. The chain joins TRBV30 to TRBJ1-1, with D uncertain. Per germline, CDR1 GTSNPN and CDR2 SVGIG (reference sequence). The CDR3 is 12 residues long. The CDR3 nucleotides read TGTGCCTGGAATACAGTGAATACTGAAGCTTTCTTT. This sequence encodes CAWNTVNTEAFF.

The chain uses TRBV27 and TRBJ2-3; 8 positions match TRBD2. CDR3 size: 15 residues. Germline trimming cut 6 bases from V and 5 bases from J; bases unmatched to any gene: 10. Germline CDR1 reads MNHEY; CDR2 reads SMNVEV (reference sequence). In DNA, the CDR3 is TGTGCCAGCAGGGAAAGCGGGAGCGGGAGAGATACGCAGTATTTT. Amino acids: CASRESGSGRDTQYF.

The CDR3 bases are TGTGCCAGCAGATTACGTTTACTGGGACACACTTACAATGAGCAGTTCTTC. This translates into CASRLRLLGHTYNEQFF. The rearrangement uses TRBV2 and TRBJ2-1; weak D call: TRBD1 (6 bases). From germline, CDR1 is SNHLY and CDR2 FYNNEI. The V gene lost 6 bases and the J gene lost 4 bases, with 22 bases spanning the gap. The CDR3 is 17 amino acids.

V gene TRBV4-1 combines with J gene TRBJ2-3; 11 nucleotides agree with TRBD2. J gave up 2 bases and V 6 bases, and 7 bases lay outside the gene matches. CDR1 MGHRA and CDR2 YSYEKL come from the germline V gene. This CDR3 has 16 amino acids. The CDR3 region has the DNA TGCGCCAGCAGACTCTCACTAGCGGGAGTCACAGATACGCAGTATTTT. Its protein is CASRLSLAGVTDTQYF.

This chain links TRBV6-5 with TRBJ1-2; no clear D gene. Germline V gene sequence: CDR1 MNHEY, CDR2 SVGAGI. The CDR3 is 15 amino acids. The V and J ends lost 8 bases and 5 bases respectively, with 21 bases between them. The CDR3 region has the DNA TGTGCCAGCCGTAAATCTCATCGGCTGGGTTATGGCTACACCTTC. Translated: CASRKSHRLGYGYTF.

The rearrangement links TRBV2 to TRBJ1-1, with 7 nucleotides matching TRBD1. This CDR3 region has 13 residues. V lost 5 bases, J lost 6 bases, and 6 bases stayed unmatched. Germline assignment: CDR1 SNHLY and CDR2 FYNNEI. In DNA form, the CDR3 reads TGTGCCAGCAGTTTTGACAGGGAGTCTGAAGCTTTCTTT. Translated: CASSFDRESEAFF.

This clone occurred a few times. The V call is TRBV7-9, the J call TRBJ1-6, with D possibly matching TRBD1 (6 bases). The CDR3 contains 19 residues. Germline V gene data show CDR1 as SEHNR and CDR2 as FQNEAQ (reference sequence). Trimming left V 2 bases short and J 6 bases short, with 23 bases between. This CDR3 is CASSLSPRDKFPFNSPLHF. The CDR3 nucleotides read TGTGCCAGCAGCTTATCCCCCAGGGACAAATTTCCATTTAATTCACCCCTCCACTTT.

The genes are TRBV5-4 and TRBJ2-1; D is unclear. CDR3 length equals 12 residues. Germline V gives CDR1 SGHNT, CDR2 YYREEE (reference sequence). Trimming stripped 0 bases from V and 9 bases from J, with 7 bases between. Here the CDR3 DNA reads TGTGCCAGCAGCTTGGAGATCTCTGAGCAGTTCTTC. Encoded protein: CASSLEISEQFF.

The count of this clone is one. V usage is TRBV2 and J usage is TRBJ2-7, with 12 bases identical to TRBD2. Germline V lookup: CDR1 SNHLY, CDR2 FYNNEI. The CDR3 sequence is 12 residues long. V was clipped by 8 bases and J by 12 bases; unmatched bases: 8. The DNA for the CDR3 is TGTGCCAGCGCAGGACTAGCGGGGACCCCGTACTTC. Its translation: CASAGLAGTPYF.

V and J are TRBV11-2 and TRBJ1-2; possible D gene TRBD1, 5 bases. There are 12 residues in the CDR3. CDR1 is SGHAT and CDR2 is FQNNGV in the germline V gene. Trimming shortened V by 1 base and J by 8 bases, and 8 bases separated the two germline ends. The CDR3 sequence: CASSLVREGYTF. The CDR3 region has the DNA TGTGCCAGCAGCTTAGTCAGGGAGGGCTACACCTTC.

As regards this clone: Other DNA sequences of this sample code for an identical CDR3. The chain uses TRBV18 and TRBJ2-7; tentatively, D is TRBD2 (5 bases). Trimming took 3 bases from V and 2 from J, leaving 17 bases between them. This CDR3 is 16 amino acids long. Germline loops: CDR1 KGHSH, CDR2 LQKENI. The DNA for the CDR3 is TGTGCCAGCTCACCGTCGAGGACGGGGAGCGCCTACGAGCAGTACTTC. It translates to CASSPSRTGSAYEQYF. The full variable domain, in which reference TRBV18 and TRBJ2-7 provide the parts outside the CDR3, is NAGVMQNPRHLVRRRGQEARLRCSPMKGHSHVYWYRQLPEEGLKFMVYLQKENIIDESGMPKERFSAEFPKEGPSILRIQQVVRGDSAAYFCASSPSRTGSAYEQYFGPGTRLTVT.